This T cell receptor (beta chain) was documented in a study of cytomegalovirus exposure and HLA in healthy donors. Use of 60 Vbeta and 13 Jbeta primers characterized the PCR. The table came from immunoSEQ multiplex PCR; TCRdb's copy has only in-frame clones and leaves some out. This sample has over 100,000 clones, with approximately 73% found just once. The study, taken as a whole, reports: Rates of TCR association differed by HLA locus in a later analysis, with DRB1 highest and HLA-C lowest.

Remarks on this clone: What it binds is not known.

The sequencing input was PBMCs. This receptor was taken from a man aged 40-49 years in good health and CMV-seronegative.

This CDR3 is CASRPGGVNEKLFF. CDR3 nucleotides: TGTGCCAGCAGACCGGGAGGAGTCAATGAAAAACTGTTTTTT. J is TRBJ1-4 and V is TRBV2; unclear D gene. CDR3 length equals 14 residues. The ends were cut back, 6 bases at V and 5 bases at J, with 13 bases in the middle. Looked up from germline, CDR1 is SNHLY and CDR2 is FYNNEI.